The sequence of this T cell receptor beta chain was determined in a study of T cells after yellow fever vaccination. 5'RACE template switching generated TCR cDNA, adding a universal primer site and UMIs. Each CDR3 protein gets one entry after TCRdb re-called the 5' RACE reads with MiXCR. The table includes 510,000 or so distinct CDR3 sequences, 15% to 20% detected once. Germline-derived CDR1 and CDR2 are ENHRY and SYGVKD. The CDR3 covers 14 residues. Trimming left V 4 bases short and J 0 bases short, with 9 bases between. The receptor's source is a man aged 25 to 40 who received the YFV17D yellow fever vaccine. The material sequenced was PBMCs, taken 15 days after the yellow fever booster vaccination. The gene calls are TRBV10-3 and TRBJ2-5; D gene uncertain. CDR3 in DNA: TGTGCCATCAGTGCGGCAGGCCACCAAGAGACCCAGTACTTC. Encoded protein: CAISAAGHQETQYF.